The rows below give T cell receptor beta chains drawn from one sample of a study of blood T cell repertoires in COVID-19. Sequencing was performed with immunoSEQ multiplex PCR; in TCRdb, only in-frame clones are kept and a portion is missing. The table lists about 260,000 clones, 86% of them singletons, with over 7.5% in the top ten. Sequenced input: peripheral blood. The source is a man aged 35-49 years who had recovered from COVID-19. The conserved cysteine and the conserved F or W are not part of the CDR3 here.

v_call cdr3_aa
TRBV29-1 SVARATSYNEQF
TRBV18 ASSPWYRAYEQY
TRBV15 ATSGDRGSNQPQH
TRBV6-5 ASRGVAGSNYEQY
TRBV5-1 ASSLDRLNTEAF
TRBV4-3 ASSQRTSGLYNEQF
TRBV5-1 ASSSGQTSSGNTIY
TRBV7-6 ASSLLLAEGYNEQF
TRBV10-3 AISESGDRLRSLGYT
TRBV10-3 AIRRGQEGNTIY
TRBV11-3 ASSRGTSGNNEQF
TRBV27 ASSPPWAGFNEQF
TRBV5-1 ASSYKAGGNTGELF
TRBV5-1 ASSLDPGGRETQY
TRBV2 ASSESAGDGYT
TRBV6-6 ASSLTGGNSNQPQH